A single sample is the source of the 17 T cell receptor beta chains below, sequenced in a study of cytomegalovirus exposure and HLA in healthy donors (dated by TCRdb to the late 2010s). Libraries were made using the immunoSEQ multiplex PCR assay. For the multiplex PCR, a mixture combining 60 forward primers for TCR Vbeta segments and 13 reverse primers for TCR Jbeta segments was used. Held by TCRdb, this immuneACCESS table contains in-frame sequences only and omits some clones. Under half of the omission traces to an unresolved V gene where checked; the cause of the rest is unknown. This sample's table carries tens of thousands of clones. Of the sample, approximately 1.7% falls within the top ten clones. Sequencing input: PBMCs. Source of these receptors: a woman in her twenties or thirties in good health and CMV-seronegative.

CDR3 region: CASSPQASGRAAGANVLTF. The CDR3 DNA reads as TGTGCCAGCAGCCCCCAAGCTAGCGGGAGGGCCGCTGGGGCCAACGTCCTGACTTTC. V and J are TRBV4-2 and TRBJ2-6; 12 bases fit TRBD2. V lost 4 bases and J lost 2; bases outside the gene matches: 9. Germline assignment: CDR1 LGHNA and CDR2 YNFKEQ. There are 19 residues in the CDR3.

The DNA for the CDR3 is TGTGCCAGCAGCCCCCCGGGGAAGAGTGCGGGAAACGCCAACAATGAGCAGTTCTTC. Encoded protein: CASSPPGKSAGNANNEQFF. The rearrangement joins TRBV9 to TRBJ2-1; possible D gene TRBD2, 6 bases. The CDR3 contains 19 residues. V dropped 4 bases and J dropped 5 bases, with 28 bases sitting between them. The germline CDR1 and CDR2 sequences are SGDLS and YYNGEE.

The V call is TRBV27, the J call TRBJ1-5; 8 nucleotides line up with TRBD1. CDR3 length equals 14 residues. V lost 5 bases and J lost 11; bases outside the gene matches: 11. CDR1 is MNHEY and CDR2 is SMNVEV in the germline V gene (reference sequence). The CDR3 DNA reads TGTGCCAGCAGTCCTGACAGGGGTCAGAAAGCCCAGCATTTT. It encodes CASSPDRGQKAQHF.

The rearrangement joins TRBV9 to TRBJ2-1, with 11 positions matching TRBD2. From germline, CDR1 is SGDLS and CDR2 YYNGEE. The CDR3 contains 16 residues. After removal of 3 bases from V and 0 bases from J, the junction contained 2 bases not matched to a gene. The CDR3 bases are TGTGCCAGCAGCGCTACTAGCGGGAGCTCCTACAATGAGCAGTTCTTC. Its protein is CASSATSGSSYNEQFF.

This rearrangement joins TRBV28 to TRBJ2-4; 7 nucleotides match TRBD1. The CDR3 spans 16 residues. Trimming took 1 base from V and 0 from J; bases not matched to a gene: 3. Germline lookup yields CDR1 MDHEN and CDR2 SYDVKM. DNA for the CDR3: TGTGCCAGCAGTTTATTCGCAGGGGGAGCCAAAAACATTCAGTACTTC. It translates to CASSLFAGGAKNIQYF. The entire variable domain, with the rest obtained from reference TRBV28 and TRBJ2-4, is as follows: DVKVTQSSRYLVKRTGEKVFLECVQDMDHENMFWYRQDPGLGLRLIYFSYDVKMKEKGDIPEGYSVSREKKERFSLILESASTNQTSMYLCASSLFAGGAKNIQYFGAGTRLSVL.

V usage is TRBV6-1 and J usage is TRBJ2-7, with D possibly TRBD2 on 6 matching bases. The CDR3 is 14 residues long. The V end was cut by 8 bases, the J end by 3 bases, with 17 bases between. Germline-derived CDR1 and CDR2 are MNHNS and SASEGT. Here the CDR3 DNA reads TGTGCCAGCGCCGTGGGGGGAGGTGGCTACGAGCAGTACTTC. Protein product: CASAVGGGGYEQYF.

V gene TRBV30 combines with J gene TRBJ1-2; no definite D call. V lost 2 bases and J lost 7, with 11 bases in between. The germline CDR1 and CDR2 sequences are GTSNPN and SVGIG (reference sequence). CDR3 size: 12 residues. The CDR3: CAWSPDIGGYTF. The CDR3 bases are TGTGCCTGGAGTCCAGACATCGGTGGCTACACCTTC.

The rearrangement uses TRBV6-6 and TRBJ1-1, with D possibly matching TRBD1 (6 bases). Trimming cost V 3 bases and J 4 bases, with 12 bases left between them. This CDR3 has 14 amino acids. CDR1 and CDR2 (germline): MNHNY, SVGAGI (reference sequence). In DNA, the CDR3 is TGTGCCAGCAGTTATCAGGGGTCGATCACTGAAGCTTTCTTT. Protein product: CASSYQGSITEAFF.

The chain recombines TRBV5-6 with TRBJ2-3; a weak D match, TRBD1 (6 bases). The CDR3 has 15 residues. Germline values: CDR1 SGHDT, CDR2 YYEEEE. Trimming cost V 3 bases and J 2 bases, with 13 bases left between them. CDR3 region: CASSWGLINTDTQYF. CDR3 DNA: TGTGCCAGCAGCTGGGGGCTTATTAACACAGATACGCAGTATTTT.

The chain recombines TRBV9 with TRBJ1-1; a possible D gene is TRBD1 (5 bases). V lost 2 bases and J 7 bases, leaving 12 bases between the germline ends. The CDR3 runs 13 residues. Germline V gene data show CDR1 as SGDLS and CDR2 as YYNGEE. The CDR3 loop is CASSVVGQGEAFF. The CDR3 nucleotides read TGTGCCAGCAGCGTGGTAGGGCAGGGTGAAGCTTTCTTT.

This sequence joins TRBV29-1 and TRBJ2-3; the D is unclear. V lost 4 bases, J lost 2 bases, and 10 bases lay in between. Germline CDR1 reads SQVTM; CDR2 reads ANQGSEA. The length of the CDR3 is 13 residues. CDR3 amino acids: CSVGSRLTDTQYF. The DNA for the CDR3 is TGCAGCGTTGGGTCGAGGCTCACAGATACGCAGTATTTT.

The rearrangement joins TRBV21-1 to TRBJ2-1; the tabulated D call, TRBD2, remains unverified against the DNA. TRBV21-1 is given as a pseudogene. This CDR3 is built from 14 residues. CDR3: CASSKGLAYNEQFF. The CDR3 DNA reads as TGTGCCAGCAGCAAAGGTTTAGCTTACAATGAGCAGTTCTTC.

The CDR3 sequence: CASSPTLDRAGTQYF. CDR3 DNA sequence: TGTGCCAGCTCACCTACCCTGGATAGGGCGGGGACCCAGTACTTC. The chain has TRBV18 and TRBJ2-5, with D possibly matching TRBD2 (5 bases). V shed 3 bases and J shed 7 bases, with 18 bases lying between them. This CDR3 comprises 15 residues. Germline CDR1 and CDR2: KGHSH and LQKENI.

The V gene is TRBV5-1, the J gene TRBJ1-1; a weak D match, TRBD1 (6 bases). The ends were cut back, 0 bases at V and 4 bases at J, with 7 bases in the middle. The CDR3 is made up of 13 amino acids. Per the germline V gene, CDR1 is SGHRS and CDR2 is YFSETQ. CDR3 amino acids: CASSLETGTEAFF. CDR3 nucleotides: TGCGCCAGCAGCTTGGAGACAGGCACTGAAGCTTTCTTT.

This sequence joins TRBV18 and TRBJ2-2; tentatively, D is TRBD2 (6 bases). V lost 6 bases and J 2 bases, leaving 28 bases between the germline ends. The germline V gene has CDR1 KGHSH and CDR2 LQKENI. The CDR3 covers 20 residues. CDR3 protein: CASSHQDPLYGTPNTGELFF. CDR3 nucleotide sequence: TGTGCCAGCTCCCACCAAGACCCACTCTACGGGACTCCTAACACCGGGGAGCTGTTTTTT.

This chain joins TRBV9 and TRBJ1-1; 8 bases fit TRBD1. The J segment lost 1 base and the V segment lost 3 bases, leaving 8 bases of the junction unmatched. The germline V gene encodes CDR1 SGDLS and CDR2 YYNGEE. The CDR3 is 16 residues long. The CDR3 sequence is CASSADLQGENTEAFF. Here the CDR3 DNA reads TGTGCCAGCAGCGCGGACTTACAGGGGGAGAACACTGAAGCTTTCTTT.

The rearrangement uses TRBV4-1 and TRBJ2-1; TRBD2 matches at 9 bases. V was clipped by 1 base and J by 5 bases; unmatched bases: 6. CDR1 and CDR2 from the germline V gene are MGHRA and YSYEKL. The CDR3 has 16 amino acids. CDR3: CASSQAGTSIHNEQFF. DNA of the CDR3: TGCGCCAGCAGCCAAGCCGGGACTAGCATCCACAATGAGCAGTTCTTC.